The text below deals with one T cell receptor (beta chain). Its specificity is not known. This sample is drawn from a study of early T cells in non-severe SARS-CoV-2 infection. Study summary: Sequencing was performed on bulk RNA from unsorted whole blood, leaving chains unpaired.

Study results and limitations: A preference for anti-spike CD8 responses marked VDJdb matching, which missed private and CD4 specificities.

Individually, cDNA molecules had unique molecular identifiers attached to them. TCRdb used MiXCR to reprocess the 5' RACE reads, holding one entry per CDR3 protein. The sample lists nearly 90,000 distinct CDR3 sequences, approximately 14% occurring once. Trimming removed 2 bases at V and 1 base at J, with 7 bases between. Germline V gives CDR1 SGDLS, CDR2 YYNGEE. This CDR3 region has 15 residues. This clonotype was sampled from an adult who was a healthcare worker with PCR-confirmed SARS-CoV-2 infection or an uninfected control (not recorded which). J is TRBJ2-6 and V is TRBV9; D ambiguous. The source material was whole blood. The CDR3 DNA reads TGTGCCAGCAGCGTTACAGATTCTGGGGCCAACGTCCTGACTTTC. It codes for CASSVTDSGANVLTF.